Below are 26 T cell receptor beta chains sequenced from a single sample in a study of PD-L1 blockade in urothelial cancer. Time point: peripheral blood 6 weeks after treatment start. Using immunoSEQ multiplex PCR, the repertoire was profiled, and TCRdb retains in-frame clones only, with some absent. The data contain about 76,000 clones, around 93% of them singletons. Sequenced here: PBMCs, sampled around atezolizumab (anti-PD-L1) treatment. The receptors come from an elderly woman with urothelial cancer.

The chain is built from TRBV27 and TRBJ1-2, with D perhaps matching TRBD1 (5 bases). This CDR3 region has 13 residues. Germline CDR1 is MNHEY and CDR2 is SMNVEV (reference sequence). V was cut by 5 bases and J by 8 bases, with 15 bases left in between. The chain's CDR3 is CASSGAGTGGYTF. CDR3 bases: TGTGCCAGCAGTGGAGCAGGGACTGGGGGCTACACCTTC.

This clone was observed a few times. The CDR3 loop reads CASSVNLGGVNEQFF. CDR3 bases: TGTGCCAGCAGCGTAAATTTGGGGGGAGTCAATGAGCAGTTCTTC. The rearrangement uses TRBV9 and TRBJ2-1; D is perhaps TRBD2 (6 bases). Germline values: CDR1 SGDLS, CDR2 YYNGEE. CDR3 length: 15 residues. V lost 1 base and J lost 6, with 14 bases in between.

In nucleotides, the CDR3 is TGCGCCAGCAGCTTGGGACAGATGGAAAGCTCCTATAATTCACCCCTCCACTTT. It encodes CASSLGQMESSYNSPLHF. The chain recombines TRBV5-1 with TRBJ1-6, with a tentative D call TRBD1 (5 bases). This CDR3 comprises 18 residues. The germline gives CDR1 SGHRS, CDR2 YFSETQ. V lost 0 bases, J lost 0 bases, and 13 bases lay in between.

The CDR3 nucleotides read TGTGCCAGCAGCTCCAGACTAGCGAGCTCTGGGGAGCTGTTTTTT. Translating gives CASSSRLASSGELFF. The chain is built from TRBV7-2 and TRBJ2-2, with 8 bases matching TRBD2. The V gene end was trimmed by 4 bases and the J gene end by 8 bases; junction bases not matched to a gene: 9. This CDR3 is 15 amino acids long. Per the germline V gene, CDR1 is SGHTA and CDR2 is FQGNSA.

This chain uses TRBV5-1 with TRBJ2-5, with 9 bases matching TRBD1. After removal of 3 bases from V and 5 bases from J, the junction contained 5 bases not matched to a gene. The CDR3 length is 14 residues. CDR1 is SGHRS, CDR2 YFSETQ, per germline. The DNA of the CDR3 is TGCGCCAGCAGCTACACAGGGGGCTGGGAGACCCAGTACTTC. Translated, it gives CASSYTGGWETQYF.

Written as DNA, the CDR3 is TGTGCCAGTAGTCTCAGACTTGATGCCTACGAGCAGTACTTC. Its protein product is CASSLRLDAYEQYF. This chain connects TRBV19 to TRBJ2-7; D is undetermined. The CDR3 runs to 14 residues. Looked up from germline, CDR1 is LNHDA and CDR2 is SQIVND (reference sequence). The V end lost 5 bases, the J end lost 2 bases, and 13 bases lay between the germline ends.

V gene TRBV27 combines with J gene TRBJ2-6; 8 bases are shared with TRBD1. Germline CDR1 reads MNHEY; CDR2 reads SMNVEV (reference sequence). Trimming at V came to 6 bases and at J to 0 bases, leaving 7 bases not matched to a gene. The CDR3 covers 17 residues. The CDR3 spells CASRPDRARSGANVLTF. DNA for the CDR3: TGTGCCAGCAGACCGGACAGGGCCCGCTCTGGGGCCAACGTCCTGACTTTC. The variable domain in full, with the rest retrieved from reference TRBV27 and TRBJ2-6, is EAQVTQNPRYLITVTGKKLTVTCSQNMNHEYMSWYRQDPGLGLRQIYYSMNVEVTDKGDVPEGYKVSRKEKRNFPLILESPSPNQTSLYFCASRPDRARSGANVLTFGAGSRLTVL.

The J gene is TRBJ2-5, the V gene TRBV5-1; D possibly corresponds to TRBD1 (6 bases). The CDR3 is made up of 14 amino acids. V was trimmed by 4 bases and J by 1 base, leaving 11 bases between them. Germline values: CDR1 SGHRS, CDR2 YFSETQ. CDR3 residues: CASSAGTLQETQYF. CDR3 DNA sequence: TGCGCCAGCAGCGCCGGGACACTCCAAGAGACCCAGTACTTC.

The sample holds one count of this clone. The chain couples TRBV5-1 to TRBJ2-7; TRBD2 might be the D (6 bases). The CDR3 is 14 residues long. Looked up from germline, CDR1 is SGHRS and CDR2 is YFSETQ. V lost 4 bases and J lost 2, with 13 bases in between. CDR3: CASSPGLPPYEQYF. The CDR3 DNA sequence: TGCGCCAGCAGCCCGGGACTCCCCCCCTACGAGCAGTACTTC. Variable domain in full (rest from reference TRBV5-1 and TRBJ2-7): KAGVTQTPRYLIKTRGQQVTLSCSPISGHRSVSWYQQTPGQGLQFLFEYFSETQRNKGNFPGRFSGRQFSNSRSEMNVSTLELGDSALYLCASSPGLPPYEQYFGPGTRLTVT.

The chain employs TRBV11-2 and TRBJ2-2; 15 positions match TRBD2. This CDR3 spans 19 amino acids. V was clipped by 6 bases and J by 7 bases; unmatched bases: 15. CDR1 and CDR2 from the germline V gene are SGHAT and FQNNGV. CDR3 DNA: TGTGCCAGCAGTTTCGGACCGGGACTAGCGGGAGGTTTTGGCGGGGAGCTGTTTTTT. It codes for CASSFGPGLAGGFGGELFF.

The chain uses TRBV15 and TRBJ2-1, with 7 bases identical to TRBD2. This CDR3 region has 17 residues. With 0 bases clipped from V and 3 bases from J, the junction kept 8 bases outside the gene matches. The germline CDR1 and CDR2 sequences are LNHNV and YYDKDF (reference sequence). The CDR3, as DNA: TGTGCCACCAGCAGAGATCTCTGGGAGGGAGGCTACAATGAGCAGTTCTTC. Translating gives CATSRDLWEGGYNEQFF.

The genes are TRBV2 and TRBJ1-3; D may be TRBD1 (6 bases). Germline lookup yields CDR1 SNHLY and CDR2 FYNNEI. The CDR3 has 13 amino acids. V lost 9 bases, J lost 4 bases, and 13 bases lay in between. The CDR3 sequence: CASKTGPGNTIYF. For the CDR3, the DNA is TGTGCCAGTAAGACAGGTCCGGGAAACACCATATATTTT.

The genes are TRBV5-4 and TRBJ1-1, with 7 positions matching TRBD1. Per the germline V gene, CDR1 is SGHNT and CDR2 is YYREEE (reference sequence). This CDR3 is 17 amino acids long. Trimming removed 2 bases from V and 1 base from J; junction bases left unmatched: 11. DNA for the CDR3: TGTGCCAGCAGCTTACAAGGGGGCGGGCGCAAGAACACTGAAGCTTTCTTT. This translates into CASSLQGGGRKNTEAFF.

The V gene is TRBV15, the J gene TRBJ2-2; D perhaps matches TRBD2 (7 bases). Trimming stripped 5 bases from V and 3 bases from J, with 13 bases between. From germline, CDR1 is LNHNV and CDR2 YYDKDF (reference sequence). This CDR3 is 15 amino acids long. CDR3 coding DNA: TGTGCCACCAGCTCAGGGAGGGGGGACACCGGGGAGCTGTTTTTT. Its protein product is CATSSGRGDTGELFF.

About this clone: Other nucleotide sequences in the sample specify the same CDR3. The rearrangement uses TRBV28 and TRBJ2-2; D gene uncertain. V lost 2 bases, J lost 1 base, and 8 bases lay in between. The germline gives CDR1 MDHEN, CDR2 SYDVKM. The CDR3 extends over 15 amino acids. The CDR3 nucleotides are TGTGCCAGCAGTTTAGGCGGCCAGAACACCGGGGAGCTGTTTTTT. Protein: CASSLGGQNTGELFF.

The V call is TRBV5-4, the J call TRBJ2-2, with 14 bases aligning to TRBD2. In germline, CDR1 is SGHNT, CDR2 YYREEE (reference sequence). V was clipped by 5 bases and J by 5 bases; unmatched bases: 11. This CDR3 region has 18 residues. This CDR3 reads CASRNGTSGSSRTGELFF. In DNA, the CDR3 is TGTGCCAGCAGAAACGGGACTAGCGGGAGTAGTAGGACCGGGGAGCTGTTTTTT.

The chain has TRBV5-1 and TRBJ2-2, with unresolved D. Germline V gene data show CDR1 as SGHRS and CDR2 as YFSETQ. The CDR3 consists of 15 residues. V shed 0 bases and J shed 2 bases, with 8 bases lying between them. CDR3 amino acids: CASSLDGFNTGELFF. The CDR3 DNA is TGCGCCAGCAGCTTGGACGGGTTTAACACCGGGGAGCTGTTTTTT.

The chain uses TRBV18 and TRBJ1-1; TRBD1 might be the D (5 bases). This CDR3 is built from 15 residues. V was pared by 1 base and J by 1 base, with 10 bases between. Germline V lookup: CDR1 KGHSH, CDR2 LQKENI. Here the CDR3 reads CASSPQGLSNTEAFF. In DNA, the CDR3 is TGTGCCAGCTCACCACAGGGACTGTCGAACACTGAAGCTTTCTTT.

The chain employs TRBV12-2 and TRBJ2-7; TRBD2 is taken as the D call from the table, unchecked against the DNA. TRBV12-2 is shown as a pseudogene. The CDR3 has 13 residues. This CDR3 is CASRSSGSYEQYF. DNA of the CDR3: TGTGCAAGTCGCTCCAGCGGGAGTTACGAGCAGTACTTC.

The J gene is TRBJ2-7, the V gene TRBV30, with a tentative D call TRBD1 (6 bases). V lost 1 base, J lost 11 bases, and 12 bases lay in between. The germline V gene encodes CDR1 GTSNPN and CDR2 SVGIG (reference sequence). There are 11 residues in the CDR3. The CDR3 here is CAWSEQGPKYF. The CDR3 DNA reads TGTGCCTGGAGTGAACAGGGTCCGAAGTACTTC. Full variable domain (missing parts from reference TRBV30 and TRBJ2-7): SQTIHQWPATLVQPVGSPLSLECTVEGTSNPNLYWYRQAAGRGLQLLFYSVGIGQISSEVPQNLSASRPQDRQFILSSKKLLLSDSGFYLCAWSEQGPKYFGPGTRLTVT.

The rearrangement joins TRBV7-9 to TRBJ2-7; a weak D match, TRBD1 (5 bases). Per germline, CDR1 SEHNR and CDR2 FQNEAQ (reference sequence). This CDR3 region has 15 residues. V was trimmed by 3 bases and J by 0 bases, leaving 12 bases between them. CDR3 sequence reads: CASSFGPGFSYEQYF. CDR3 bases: TGTGCCAGCAGCTTTGGGCCAGGGTTCTCCTACGAGCAGTACTTC.

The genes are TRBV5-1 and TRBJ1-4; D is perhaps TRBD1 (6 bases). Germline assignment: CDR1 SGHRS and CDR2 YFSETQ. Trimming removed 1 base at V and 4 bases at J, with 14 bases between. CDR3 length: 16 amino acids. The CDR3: CASSLRQGIGNEKLFF. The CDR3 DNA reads TGCGCCAGCAGCTTGCGCCAGGGGATTGGTAATGAAAAACTGTTTTTT. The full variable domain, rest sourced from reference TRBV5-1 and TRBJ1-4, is KAGVTQTPRYLIKTRGQQVTLSCSPISGHRSVSWYQQTPGQGLQFLFEYFSETQRNKGNFPGRFSGRQFSNSRSEMNVSTLELGDSALYLCASSLRQGIGNEKLFFGSGTQLSVL.

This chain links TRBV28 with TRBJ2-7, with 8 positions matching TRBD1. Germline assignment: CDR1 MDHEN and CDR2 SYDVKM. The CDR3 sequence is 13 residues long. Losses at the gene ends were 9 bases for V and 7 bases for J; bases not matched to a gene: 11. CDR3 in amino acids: CASFKLRGPEQYF. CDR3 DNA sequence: TGTGCCAGTTTTAAACTCAGGGGGCCAGAGCAGTACTTC.

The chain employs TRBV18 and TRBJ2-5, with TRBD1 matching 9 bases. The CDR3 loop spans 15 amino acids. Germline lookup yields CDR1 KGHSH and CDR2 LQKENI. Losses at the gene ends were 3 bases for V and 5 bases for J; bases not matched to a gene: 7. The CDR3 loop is CASSPRDRAGETQYF. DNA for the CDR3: TGTGCCAGCTCACCTCGGGACAGGGCAGGGGAGACCCAGTACTTC.

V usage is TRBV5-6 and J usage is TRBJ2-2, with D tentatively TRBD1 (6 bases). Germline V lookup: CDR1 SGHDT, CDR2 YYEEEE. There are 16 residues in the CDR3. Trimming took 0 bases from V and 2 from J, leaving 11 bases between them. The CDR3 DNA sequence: TGTGCCAGCAGCTTGGTGGACAGACCCAACACCGGGGAGCTGTTTTTT. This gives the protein CASSLVDRPNTGELFF.

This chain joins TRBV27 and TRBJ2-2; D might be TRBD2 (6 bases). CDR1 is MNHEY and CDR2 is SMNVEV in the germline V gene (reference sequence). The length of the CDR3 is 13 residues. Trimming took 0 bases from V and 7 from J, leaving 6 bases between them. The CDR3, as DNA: TGTGCCAGCAGTTTATCCGGGGGCGGGGAGCTGTTTTTT. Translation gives CASSLSGGGELFF.